The 9 T cell receptor beta chains below were found in one sample sequenced in a study of blood T cell repertoires in COVID-19 (dated by TCRdb to 2020 to 2022). Library method: the immunoSEQ multiplex PCR assay. Held by TCRdb, this immuneACCESS table contains in-frame sequences only and omits some clones. Under half of the omission traces to an unresolved V gene where checked; the cause of the rest is unknown. The sample table lists about 120,000 clones, about 85% of them with a count of one. The biggest ten clones account for roughly 27% of the sample. Source material: peripheral blood. These receptors all stem from a woman older than 75 with acute or convalescent COVID-19.

The chain recombines TRBV6-1 with TRBJ2-7, with a tentative D call TRBD2 (6 bases). The CDR3 runs 15 residues. V shed 0 bases and J shed 2 bases, with 11 bases lying between them. Germline V gene sequence: CDR1 MNHNS, CDR2 SASEGT. The CDR3 DNA sequence: TGTGCCAGCAGTGAAGCCGGGGGTTACACCTACGAGCAGTACTTC. Residues: CASSEAGGYTYEQYF.

This rearrangement joins TRBV5-1 to TRBJ1-1; D is perhaps TRBD1 (6 bases). The V end lost 0 bases, the J end lost 5 bases, and 11 bases lay between the germline ends. The CDR3 extends over 14 amino acids. CDR1 is SGHRS and CDR2 is YFSETQ in the germline V gene. The CDR3 DNA is TGCGCCAGCAGCTTGGAGGGGGTGAGGACTGAAGCTTTCTTT. This codes for CASSLEGVRTEAFF. The variable domain in full, completed from reference TRBV5-1 and TRBJ1-1, reads KAGVTQTPRYLIKTRGQQVTLSCSPISGHRSVSWYQQTPGQGLQFLFEYFSETQRNKGNFPGRFSGRQFSNSRSEMNVSTLELGDSALYLCASSLEGVRTEAFFGQGTRLTVV.

This clone was seen more than once but under ten times. J is TRBJ2-5 and V is TRBV10-2; 8 bases are shared with TRBD2. The CDR3 length is 14 residues. Germline-derived CDR1 and CDR2 are WSHSY and SAAADI. V gave up 8 bases and J gave up 7 bases; unmatched junction bases: 12. CDR3 bases: TGCGCCAGCTCGTCGAGCGGGGGCCCCTGGACCCAGTACTTC. Amino acids: CASSSSGGPWTQYF.

V and J are TRBV7-8 and TRBJ1-6; 7 nucleotides line up with TRBD1. This CDR3 has 15 amino acids. CDR1 and CDR2 (germline): SGHVS, FQNEAQ. V shed 5 bases, J shed 9 bases, and the junction held 10 bases outside the gene matches. CDR3 in amino acids: CASSPGQALSSPLHF. CDR3 bases: TGTGCCAGCAGCCCCGGACAGGCTCTTAGTTCACCCCTCCACTTT.

The chain combines TRBV24-1 with TRBJ2-5; 8 nucleotides line up with TRBD2. Trimming cost V 5 bases and J 0 bases; bases outside gene matches: 4. The CDR3 runs to 15 residues. Germline V gene data show CDR1 as KGHDR and CDR2 as SFDVKD. CDR3: CATSGAGGYQETQYF. The DNA for the CDR3 is TGTGCCACCAGTGGGGCGGGAGGCTACCAAGAGACCCAGTACTTC.

V is TRBV5-8 and J is TRBJ1-6; 9 positions agree with TRBD1. The J segment lost 7 bases and the V segment lost 4 bases, leaving 12 bases of the junction unmatched. The CDR3 runs 17 residues. Germline V CDR1 and CDR2: SGHTS, YDEGEE. The CDR3 region is CASSHPGQGVENSPLHF. DNA of the CDR3: TGTGCCAGCAGCCATCCGGGACAGGGCGTAGAAAATTCACCCCTCCACTTT.

This chain uses TRBV7-3 with TRBJ2-7; D perhaps matches TRBD2 (6 bases). Per the germline V gene, CDR1 is SGHTA and CDR2 is FQGTGA. Trimming removed 1 base from V and 3 bases from J, with 13 bases in between. This CDR3 comprises 15 residues. CDR3 DNA: TGTGCCAGCAGCTTAAGTGTCGGGGGAGACTACGAGCAGTACTTC. It translates to CASSLSVGGDYEQYF.

This chain uses TRBV7-8 with TRBJ1-2; possibly TRBD1 for D (5 bases). The V and J ends lost 4 bases and 4 bases respectively, with 7 bases between them. The CDR3 is 12 residues long. Germline V gene sequence: CDR1 SGHVS, CDR2 FQNEAQ. The CDR3 DNA follows: TGTGCCAGCAGCTCGACAGTCTATGGCTACACCTTC. It specifies CASSSTVYGYTF.

A few counts support this clone. J is TRBJ2-3 and V is TRBV28, with no clear D. Germline CDR1 is MDHEN and CDR2 is SYDVKM. This CDR3 has 15 residues. The germline V and J ends were trimmed by 5 bases and 2 bases, with 14 bases remaining between them. CDR3 in DNA: TGTGCCAGCAGTCCTCCCTCAGTTTTCACAGATACGCAGTATTTT. Encoded protein: CASSPPSVFTDTQYF.